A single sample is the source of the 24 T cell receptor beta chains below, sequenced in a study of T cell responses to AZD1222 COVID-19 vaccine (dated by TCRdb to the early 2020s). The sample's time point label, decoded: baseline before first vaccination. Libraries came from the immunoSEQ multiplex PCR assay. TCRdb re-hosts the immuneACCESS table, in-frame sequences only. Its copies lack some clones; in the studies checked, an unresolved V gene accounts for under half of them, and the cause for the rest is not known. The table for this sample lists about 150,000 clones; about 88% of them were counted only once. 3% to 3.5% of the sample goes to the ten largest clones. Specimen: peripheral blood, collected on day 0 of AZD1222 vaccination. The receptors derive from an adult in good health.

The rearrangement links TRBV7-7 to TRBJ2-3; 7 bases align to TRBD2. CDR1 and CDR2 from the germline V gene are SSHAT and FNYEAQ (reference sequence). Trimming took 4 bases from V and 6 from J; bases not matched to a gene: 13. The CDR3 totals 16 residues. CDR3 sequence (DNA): TGTGCCAGCAGCTCGGGGAGGGCCGGGGGTACCGATACGCAGTATTTT. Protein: CASSSGRAGGTDTQYF.

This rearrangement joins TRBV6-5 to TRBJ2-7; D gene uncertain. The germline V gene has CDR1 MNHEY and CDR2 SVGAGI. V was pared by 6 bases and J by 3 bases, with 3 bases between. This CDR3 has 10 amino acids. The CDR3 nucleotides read TGTGCCAGCAGCCACTACGAGCAGTACTTC. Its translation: CASSHYEQYF.

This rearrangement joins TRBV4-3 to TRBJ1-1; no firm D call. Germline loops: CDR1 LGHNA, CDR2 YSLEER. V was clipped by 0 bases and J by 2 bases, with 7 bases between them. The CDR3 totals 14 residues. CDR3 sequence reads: CASSQERFNTEAFF. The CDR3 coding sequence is TGCGCCAGCAGCCAAGAACGGTTCAACACTGAAGCTTTCTTT.

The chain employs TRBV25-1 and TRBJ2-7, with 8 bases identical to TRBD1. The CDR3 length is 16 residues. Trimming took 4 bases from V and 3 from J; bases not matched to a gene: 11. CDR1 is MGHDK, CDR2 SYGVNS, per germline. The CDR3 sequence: CASSASGIRGLYEQYF. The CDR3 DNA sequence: TGTGCCAGCAGTGCCTCCGGTATCAGGGGGCTCTACGAGCAGTACTTC.

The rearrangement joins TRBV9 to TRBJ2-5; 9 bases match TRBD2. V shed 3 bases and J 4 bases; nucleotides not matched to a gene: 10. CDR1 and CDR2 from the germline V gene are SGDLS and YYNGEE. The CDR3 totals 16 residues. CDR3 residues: CASSGGLARGGETQYF. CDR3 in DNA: TGTGCCAGCAGCGGCGGACTAGCGCGGGGGGGAGAGACCCAGTACTTC.

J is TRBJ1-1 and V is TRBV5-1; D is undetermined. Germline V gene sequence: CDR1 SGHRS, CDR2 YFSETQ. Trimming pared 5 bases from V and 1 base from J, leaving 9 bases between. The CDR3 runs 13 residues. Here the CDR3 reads CASSWGENTEAFF. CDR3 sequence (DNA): TGCGCCAGCAGTTGGGGAGAGAACACTGAAGCTTTCTTT.

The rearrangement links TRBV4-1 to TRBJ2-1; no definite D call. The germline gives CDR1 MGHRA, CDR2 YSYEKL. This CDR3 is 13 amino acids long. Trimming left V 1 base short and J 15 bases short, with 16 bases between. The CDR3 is CASSQAVEMSLFF. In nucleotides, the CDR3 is TGCGCCAGCAGCCAAGCGGTAGAAATGAGTCTGTTCTTC.

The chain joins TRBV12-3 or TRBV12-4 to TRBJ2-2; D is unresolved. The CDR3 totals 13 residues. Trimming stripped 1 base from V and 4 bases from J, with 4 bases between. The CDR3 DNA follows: TGTGCCAGCAGTTTAGTCGCCACCGGGGAGCTGTTTTTT. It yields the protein CASSLVATGELFF.

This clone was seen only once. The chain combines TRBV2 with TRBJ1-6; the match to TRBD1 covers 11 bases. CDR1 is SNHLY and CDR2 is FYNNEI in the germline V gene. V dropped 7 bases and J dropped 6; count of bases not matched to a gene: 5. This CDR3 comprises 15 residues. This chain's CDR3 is CASTEDRGLNSPLHF. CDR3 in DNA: TGTGCCAGCACCGAGGACAGGGGGCTTAATTCACCCCTCCACTTT.

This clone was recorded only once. Here the CDR3 reads CASSQGIGGEQFF. The CDR3 nucleotides read TGCGCCAGCAGCCAAGGGATCGGGGGTGAGCAGTTCTTC. V gene TRBV4-3 combines with J gene TRBJ2-1; possible D gene TRBD2, 6 bases. CDR3 length: 13 residues. V was pared by 1 base and J by 9 bases, with 10 bases between. Looked up from germline, CDR1 is LGHNA and CDR2 is YSLEER.

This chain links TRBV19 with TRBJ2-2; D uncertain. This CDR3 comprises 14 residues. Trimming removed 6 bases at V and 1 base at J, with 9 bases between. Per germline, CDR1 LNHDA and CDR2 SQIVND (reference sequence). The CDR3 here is CASSWTVNTGELFF. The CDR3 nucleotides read TGTGCCAGTAGCTGGACGGTGAACACCGGGGAGCTGTTTTTT.

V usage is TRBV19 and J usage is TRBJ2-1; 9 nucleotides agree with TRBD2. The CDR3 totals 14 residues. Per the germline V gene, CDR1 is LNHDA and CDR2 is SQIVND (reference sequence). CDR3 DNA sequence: TGTGCTCCGGCGGGAGGGGTCTCCTACAATGAGCAGTTCTTC. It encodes CAPAGGVSYNEQFF.

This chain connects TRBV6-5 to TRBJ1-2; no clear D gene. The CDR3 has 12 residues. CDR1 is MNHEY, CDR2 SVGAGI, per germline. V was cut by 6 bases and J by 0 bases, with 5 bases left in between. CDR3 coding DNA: TGTGCCAGCAGACAGTCTAACTATGGCTACACCTTC. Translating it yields CASRQSNYGYTF.

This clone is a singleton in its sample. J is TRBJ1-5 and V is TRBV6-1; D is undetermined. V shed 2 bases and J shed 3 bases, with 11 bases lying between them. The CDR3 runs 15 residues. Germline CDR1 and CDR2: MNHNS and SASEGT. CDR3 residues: CASSEFGQFNQPQHF. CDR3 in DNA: TGTGCCAGCAGTGAATTTGGTCAGTTCAATCAGCCCCAGCATTTT.

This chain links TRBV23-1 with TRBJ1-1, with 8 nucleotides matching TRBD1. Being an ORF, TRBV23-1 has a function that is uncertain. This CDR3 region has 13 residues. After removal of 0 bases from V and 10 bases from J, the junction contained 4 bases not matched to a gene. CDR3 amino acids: CASSQSGQGRAFF. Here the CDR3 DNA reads TGCGCCAGCAGTCAATCCGGACAGGGTCGAGCTTTCTTT.

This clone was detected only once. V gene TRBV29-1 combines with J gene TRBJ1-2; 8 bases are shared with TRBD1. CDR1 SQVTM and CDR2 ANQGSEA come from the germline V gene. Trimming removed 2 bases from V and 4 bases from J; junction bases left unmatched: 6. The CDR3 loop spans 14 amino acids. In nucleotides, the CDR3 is TGCAGCGTTGAAAAGGACAGGGCGGGCTATGGCTACACCTTC. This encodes CSVEKDRAGYGYTF.

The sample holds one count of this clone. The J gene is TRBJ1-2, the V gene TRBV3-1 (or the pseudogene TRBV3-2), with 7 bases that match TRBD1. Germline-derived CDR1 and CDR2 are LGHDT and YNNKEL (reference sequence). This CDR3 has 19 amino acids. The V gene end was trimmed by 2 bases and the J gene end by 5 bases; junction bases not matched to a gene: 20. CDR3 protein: CASSQPYGTALQPAYGYTF. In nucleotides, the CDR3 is TGTGCCAGCAGCCAACCCTATGGGACAGCGCTCCAACCAGCATATGGCTACACCTTC.

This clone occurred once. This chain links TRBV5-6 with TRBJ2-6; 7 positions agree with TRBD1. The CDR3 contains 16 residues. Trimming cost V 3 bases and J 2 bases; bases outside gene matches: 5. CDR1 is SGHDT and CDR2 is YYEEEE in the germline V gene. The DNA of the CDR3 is TGTGCCAGCAGCTGGACCACAGGGGCTGGGGCCAACGTCCTGACTTTC. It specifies CASSWTTGAGANVLTF.

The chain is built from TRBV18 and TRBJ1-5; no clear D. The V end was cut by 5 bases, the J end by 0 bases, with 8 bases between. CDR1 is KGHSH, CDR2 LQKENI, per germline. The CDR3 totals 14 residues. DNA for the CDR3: TGTGCCAGCTCAAGGACGGTTAGCAATCAGCCCCAGCATTTT. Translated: CASSRTVSNQPQHF. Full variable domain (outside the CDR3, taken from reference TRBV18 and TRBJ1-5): NAGVMQNPRHLVRRRGQEARLRCSPMKGHSHVYWYRQLPEEGLKFMVYLQKENIIDESGMPKERFSAEFPKEGPSILRIQQVVRGDSAAYFCASSRTVSNQPQHFGDGTRLSIL.

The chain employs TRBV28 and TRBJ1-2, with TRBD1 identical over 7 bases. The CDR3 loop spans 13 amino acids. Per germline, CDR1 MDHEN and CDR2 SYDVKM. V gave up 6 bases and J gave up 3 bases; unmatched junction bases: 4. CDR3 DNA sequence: TGTGCCAGCAGCCCGGACAGGTACTATGGCTACACCTTC. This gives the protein CASSPDRYYGYTF.

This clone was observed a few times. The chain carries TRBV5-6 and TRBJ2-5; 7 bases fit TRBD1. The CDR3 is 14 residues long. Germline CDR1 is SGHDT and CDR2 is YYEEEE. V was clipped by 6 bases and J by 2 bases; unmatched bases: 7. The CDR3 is CASTQGTVQETQYF. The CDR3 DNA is TGTGCCAGCACCCAGGGGACAGTACAAGAGACCCAGTACTTC.

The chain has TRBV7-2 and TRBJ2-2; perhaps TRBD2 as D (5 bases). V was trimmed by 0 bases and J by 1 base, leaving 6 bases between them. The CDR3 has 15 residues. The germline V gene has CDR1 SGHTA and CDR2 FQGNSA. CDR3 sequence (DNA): TGTGCCAGCAGCTTAGCAGGGAGGAACACCGGGGAGCTGTTTTTT. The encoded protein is CASSLAGRNTGELFF.

In DNA form, the CDR3 reads TGCAGCGTTGAAGAACCCCCCGGGGACTACACCTTC. Translation: CSVEEPPGDYTF. The rearrangement joins TRBV29-1 to TRBJ1-2; no definite D call. CDR1 and CDR2 (germline): SQVTM, ANQGSEA. Trimming removed 0 bases from V and 10 bases from J, with 12 bases in between. The CDR3 loop spans 12 amino acids.

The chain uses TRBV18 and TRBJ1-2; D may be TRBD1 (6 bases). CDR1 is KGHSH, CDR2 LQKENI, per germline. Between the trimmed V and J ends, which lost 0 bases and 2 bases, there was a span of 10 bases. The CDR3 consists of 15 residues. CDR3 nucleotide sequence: TGTGCCAGCTCACCACCACAGGGAATGAACTATGGCTACACCTTC. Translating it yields CASSPPQGMNYGYTF.